One and the same sample provided the 19 T cell receptor beta chains below, sequenced in a study of cytomegalovirus exposure and HLA in healthy donors. 60 Vbeta and 13 Jbeta primers were used in PCR. Here immunoSEQ multiplex PCR was the method, and the copy in TCRdb shows in-frame clones only, minus some. This table has about 110,000 clones, 78% appearing once. Sequencing used PBMCs. The receptor source for this set is a woman in her twenties or thirties in good health and CMV-seronegative.

V is TRBV7-9 and J is TRBJ2-5; TRBD2 matches 11 bases. From germline, CDR1 is SEHNR and CDR2 FQNEAQ (reference sequence). This CDR3 is built from 17 residues. The junction had 13 bases not matched to a gene; V was cut back by 7 bases and J by 3 bases. This CDR3 is CASNGRVTSGSEETQYF. In DNA form, the CDR3 reads TGTGCCAGCAACGGTAGGGTAACTAGCGGGAGTGAAGAGACCCAGTACTTC.

This clone was seen once. V and J are TRBV5-1 and TRBJ2-1, with TRBD1 matching 8 bases. The CDR3 is 18 amino acids. Germline assignment: CDR1 SGHRS and CDR2 YFSETQ. V was pared by 3 bases and J by 9 bases, with 20 bases of the junction left unmatched. CDR3 region: CASSSTRTGTPTTGEQFF. The CDR3 nucleotides read TGCGCCAGCAGCTCGACCCGGACAGGGACGCCCACGACCGGTGAGCAGTTCTTC.

The genes are TRBV28 and TRBJ2-3, with 8 bases matching TRBD1. The germline V gene encodes CDR1 MDHEN and CDR2 SYDVKM. V was pared by 5 bases and J by 1 base, with 5 bases of the junction left unmatched. CDR3 size: 15 residues. In DNA form, the CDR3 reads TGTGCCAGCAGTCCCACAGGGGGACGCACAGATACGCAGTATTTT. Its translation is CASSPTGGRTDTQYF.

This clone showed up just a few times. DNA for the CDR3: TGTGCCAGCAGCCCGACTTTTGGTAGGACCCAGTACTTC. It translates to CASSPTFGRTQYF. The J gene is TRBJ2-5, the V gene TRBV7-3; D gene unclear. Germline V lookup: CDR1 SGHTA, CDR2 FQGTGA. The CDR3 is 13 residues long. V was trimmed by 5 bases and J by 7 bases, leaving 14 bases between them.

The chain couples TRBV28 to TRBJ2-1, with a possible D match to TRBD2 (6 bases). The V gene lost 5 bases and the J gene lost 9 bases, with 17 bases spanning the gap. The CDR3 runs 14 residues. CDR1 and CDR2 from the germline V gene are MDHEN and SYDVKM. The CDR3 coding sequence is TGTGCCAGCAGTCCCCAGACTAGAACCGGTGAGCAGTTCTTC. Its protein product is CASSPQTRTGEQFF.

This clone was observed a handful of times. The chain couples TRBV28 to TRBJ2-7; 9 bases are a match to TRBD2. Germline lookup yields CDR1 MDHEN and CDR2 SYDVKM. V lost 5 bases, J lost 0 bases, and 8 bases stayed unmatched. This CDR3 has 16 residues. The CDR3 protein is CASSRTSERSSYEQYF. CDR3 in DNA: TGTGCCAGCAGTCGGACTAGCGAAAGGAGCTCCTACGAGCAGTACTTC.

The chain is built from TRBV28 and TRBJ2-5; tentatively, D is TRBD2 (5 bases). The CDR3 extends over 15 amino acids. The germline gives CDR1 MDHEN, CDR2 SYDVKM. Trimming shortened V by 5 bases and J by 4 bases, and 17 bases separated the two germline ends. The CDR3 nucleotides are TGTGCCAGCAGTCAGGCGGACTCACCGCGAGAGACCCAGTACTTC. Protein product: CASSQADSPRETQYF.

This clone was observed a single time. The J gene is TRBJ2-7, the V gene TRBV30, with D possibly being TRBD2 (6 bases). Trimming stripped 2 bases from V and 5 bases from J, with 16 bases between. The CDR3 totals 14 residues. Germline assignment: CDR1 GTSNPN and CDR2 SVGIG (reference sequence). The CDR3, as DNA: TGTGCCTGGAGTAGGCTAGCGCGATTCGACGAGCAGTACTTC. It codes for CAWSRLARFDEQYF.

This chain uses TRBV15 with TRBJ2-7; 10 nucleotides align to TRBD2. The trim removed 0 bases at V and 5 bases at J, leaving 4 bases unmatched. Germline V gene lookup returns CDR1 LNHNV and CDR2 YYDKDF (reference sequence). This CDR3 comprises 15 residues. Here the CDR3 reads CATSREPSGSNEQYF. In DNA, the CDR3 is TGTGCCACCAGCAGAGAACCTAGCGGGAGCAACGAGCAGTACTTC.

This clone was seen a few times. The V call is TRBV29-1, the J call TRBJ2-3, with 7 nucleotides matching TRBD2. V lost 4 bases to trimming and J lost 2 bases; unmatched junction nucleotides: 15. The CDR3 is 17 residues long. Germline values: CDR1 SQVTM, CDR2 ANQGSEA. In nucleotides, the CDR3 is TGCAGCGTTGGGCCAGCGGGGTCTCCTATCAACACAGATACGCAGTATTTT. Protein sequence: CSVGPAGSPINTDTQYF.

This clone was seen a handful of times. The chain uses TRBV28 and TRBJ1-3; D unresolved. Germline CDR1 is MDHEN and CDR2 is SYDVKM. Trimming pared 3 bases from V and 3 bases from J, leaving 6 bases between. The CDR3 spans 13 residues. CDR3 in DNA: TGTGCCAGCAGTTTGCTTAGTGGAAACACCATATATTTT. Its translation: CASSLLSGNTIYF.

This clone was observed a few times. The chain carries TRBV5-1 and TRBJ2-3, with 12 bases fitting TRBD2. After removal of 0 bases from V and 2 bases from J, the junction contained 4 bases not matched to a gene. CDR3 length: 17 amino acids. Germline V gene data show CDR1 as SGHRS and CDR2 as YFSETQ. The CDR3 here is CASSLDGLAGFTDTQYF. DNA of the CDR3: TGCGCCAGCAGCTTGGATGGACTAGCGGGATTCACAGATACGCAGTATTTT.

Note on this clone: Additional DNA sequences in this sample encode the identical CDR3. The gene calls are TRBV4-2 and TRBJ2-7, with TRBD1 matching over 9 bases. Germline V gene data show CDR1 as LGHNA and CDR2 as YNFKEQ. The CDR3 totals 16 residues. V shed 0 bases, J shed 7 bases, and the junction held 10 bases outside the gene matches. CDR3 in amino acids: CASSQDPGQGFHEQYF. DNA for the CDR3: TGTGCCAGCAGCCAAGATCCGGGACAGGGATTCCATGAGCAGTACTTC.

The rearrangement uses TRBV4-1 and TRBJ2-1, with unresolved D. V was shortened by 0 bases and J by 0 bases, with 9 bases between the two germline ends. The V gene's germline CDR1 is MGHRA and CDR2 YSYEKL. CDR3 length: 16 residues. CDR3 sequence reads: CASSQDEANSYNEQFF. The DNA of the CDR3 is TGCGCCAGCAGCCAAGATGAGGCCAACTCCTACAATGAGCAGTTCTTC.

The rearrangement uses TRBV9 and TRBJ1-2; 9 positions match TRBD1. The junction had 6 bases not matched to a gene; V was cut back by 0 bases and J by 0 bases. Looked up from germline, CDR1 is SGDLS and CDR2 is YYNGEE. The CDR3 length is 17 residues. As DNA, the CDR3 is TGTGCCAGCAGCGTAGACGGACAGGGGCCTCCTAACTATGGCTACACCTTC. Protein sequence: CASSVDGQGPPNYGYTF.

This sequence joins TRBV19 and TRBJ1-2; D is possibly TRBD1 (6 bases). This CDR3 region has 14 residues. Trimming shortened V by 1 base and J by 4 bases, and 10 bases separated the two germline ends. CDR1 is LNHDA, CDR2 SQIVND, per germline (reference sequence). The chain's CDR3 is CASSIASRGYGYTF. In nucleotides, the CDR3 is TGTGCCAGTAGTATAGCGAGCAGGGGCTATGGCTACACCTTC.

The chain combines TRBV15 with TRBJ1-6; TRBD1 is a possible D gene (5 bases). This CDR3 comprises 15 residues. Germline V gene lookup returns CDR1 LNHNV and CDR2 YYDKDF (reference sequence). V lost 1 base to trimming and J lost 7 bases, with 11 bases between them. This CDR3 reads CATSRAKGSNSPLHF. The CDR3 DNA reads as TGTGCCACCAGCAGAGCAAAGGGGTCGAATTCACCCCTCCACTTT.

The CDR3 is CASSQDGGRFYEQYF. The CDR3 DNA sequence: TGCGCCAGCAGCCAAGACGGGGGGCGCTTCTACGAGCAGTACTTC. The V call is TRBV4-3, the J call TRBJ2-7; possible D gene TRBD2, 7 bases. The CDR3 sequence is 15 residues long. Germline CDR1 LGHNA, CDR2 YSLEER. Trimming took 0 bases from V and 3 from J, leaving 12 bases between them.

V and J are TRBV5-6 and TRBJ1-1; TRBD1 is a possible D gene (6 bases). V was trimmed by 4 bases and J by 7 bases, leaving 17 bases between them. The CDR3 runs to 14 residues. Germline lookup yields CDR1 SGHDT and CDR2 YYEEEE. The CDR3 region has the DNA TGTGCCAGCAGCCCCTGGGGGGGGCGGGTTGAAGCTTTCTTT. Translating gives CASSPWGGRVEAFF.